One sample yielded the 10 T cell receptor beta chains listed below, sequenced in a study of T cell responses to AZD1222 COVID-19 vaccine. TCRdb's copy holds only in-frame clones and misses some; the assay was immunoSEQ multiplex PCR. Altogether roughly 170,000 clones are present, approximately 94% being singletons, with the ten largest covering approximately 1.5%. This sample comprised peripheral blood, obtained 28 days after the second AZD1222 dose. The origin of the receptors is an adult who received the AZD1222 COVID-19 vaccine.

This rearrangement joins TRBV5-1 to TRBJ1-1; D not resolved. The CDR3 has 14 residues. Germline CDR1 reads SGHRS; CDR2 reads YFSETQ. V shed 2 bases and J shed 0 bases, with 8 bases lying between them. This CDR3 is CASSLGGMNTEAFF. In DNA, the CDR3 is TGCGCCAGCAGCTTAGGCGGGATGAACACTGAAGCTTTCTTT.

V usage is TRBV9 and J usage is TRBJ1-2; D might be TRBD1 (5 bases). CDR1 SGDLS and CDR2 YYNGEE come from the germline V gene. With 1 base removed from V and 2 bases from J, the gap between germline ends came to 18 bases. The length of the CDR3 is 17 residues. The CDR3 region is CASSVPSAGTPNYGYTF. DNA of the CDR3: TGTGCCAGCAGCGTACCCTCTGCTGGGACGCCGAACTATGGCTACACCTTC.

The CDR3 here is CASRRLGLQSYEQYF. The DNA of the CDR3 is TGTGCCAGCAGAAGGCTAGGGTTGCAGTCCTACGAGCAGTACTTC. J is TRBJ2-7 and V is TRBV27; no reliable D call. The germline CDR1 and CDR2 sequences are MNHEY and SMNVEV (reference sequence). Trimming left V 6 bases short and J 1 base short, with 16 bases between. The CDR3 spans 15 residues.

The chain couples TRBV14 to TRBJ1-2; 7 bases agree with TRBD1. V shed 4 bases and J 3 bases; nucleotides not matched to a gene: 2. The length of the CDR3 is 13 residues. CDR1 is SGHDN and CDR2 is FVKESK in the germline V gene. CDR3 residues: CASSLTGDYGYTF. In DNA form, the CDR3 reads TGTGCCAGCAGCCTTACAGGGGACTATGGCTACACCTTC.

The V call is TRBV5-8, the J call TRBJ2-7; possible D gene TRBD2, 6 bases. Trimming shortened V by 0 bases and J by 0 bases, and 7 bases separated the two germline ends. The CDR3 runs 14 residues. Germline V gene sequence: CDR1 SGHTS, CDR2 YDEGEE. The CDR3 sequence: CASSLGRASYEQYF. The DNA of the CDR3 is TGTGCCAGCAGCTTGGGGAGGGCCTCCTACGAGCAGTACTTC.

This clone was observed once. The V call is TRBV4-3, the J call TRBJ2-1, with D possibly being TRBD1 (5 bases). The CDR3 has 13 amino acids. CDR1 is LGHNA, CDR2 YSLEER, per germline. Trimming removed 1 base at V and 12 bases at J, with 13 bases between. CDR3 residues: CASSQASQGTQFF. CDR3 DNA: TGCGCCAGCAGCCAAGCTTCGCAGGGAACGCAGTTCTTC.

The rearrangement uses TRBV19 and TRBJ1-5; the match to TRBD1 covers 7 bases. The CDR3 length is 16 residues. Germline CDR1 and CDR2: LNHDA and SQIVND (reference sequence). Trimming at V came to 6 bases and at J to 1 base, leaving 9 bases not matched to a gene. Here the CDR3 reads CASSRSPGQSNQPQHF. The CDR3 DNA is TGTGCCAGTAGCAGATCGCCGGGACAGAGCAATCAGCCCCAGCATTTT.

This clone was recorded only once. This chain joins TRBV29-1 and TRBJ1-1; no clear D gene. V dropped 7 bases and J dropped 5 bases, with 8 bases sitting between them. Germline CDR1 is SQVTM and CDR2 is ANQGSEA. CDR3 length: 10 amino acids. The CDR3 nucleotides read TGCAGCGACGGGGAGACTGAAGCTTTCTTT. It is translated as CSDGETEAFF.

The chain combines TRBV14 with TRBJ2-1; D ambiguous. Germline lookup yields CDR1 SGHDN and CDR2 FVKESK. The CDR3 totals 12 residues. With 3 bases removed from V and 4 bases from J, the gap between germline ends came to 4 bases. CDR3: CASSHEYNEQFF. The CDR3 DNA reads TGTGCCAGCAGCCATGAGTACAATGAGCAGTTCTTC.

The V call is TRBV5-6, the J call TRBJ2-1; D may correspond to TRBD1 or TRBD2 (5 bases each). CDR1 is SGHDT and CDR2 is YYEEEE in the germline V gene. The V gene lost 0 bases and the J gene lost 14 bases, with 18 bases spanning the gap. The CDR3 spans 14 residues. CDR3 coding DNA: TGTGCCAGCAGCTTGGACGCTACCAGCCTGGGGGAGTTCTTC. It is translated as CASSLDATSLGEFF.